This entry lists 16 T cell receptor beta chains sequenced from one sample in a study of blood T cell repertoires in COVID-19. Only in-frame clones appear in the TCRdb table, and some are missing; sequencing was by immunoSEQ multiplex PCR. This table has 150,000 or so clones, 90% to 95% appearing once. The sequenced sample consisted of peripheral blood. The receptors were gathered from a woman in her forties or fifties with acute or convalescent COVID-19.

The chain couples TRBV11-2 to TRBJ2-5; 7 bases fit TRBD1. J was trimmed by 4 bases and V by 4 bases; bases with no gene match: 6. This CDR3 spans 14 amino acids. Germline V CDR1 and CDR2: SGHAT, FQNNGV. CDR3 coding DNA: TGTGCCAGCAGCTCCCGGACAGGTCTAGAGACCCAGTACTTC. It codes for CASSSRTGLETQYF.

This clone occurred a few times. The chain joins TRBV18 to TRBJ1-1, with 12 bases that match TRBD1. The CDR3 extends over 15 amino acids. Germline CDR1 KGHSH, CDR2 LQKENI. V was clipped by 5 bases and J by 5 bases; unmatched bases: 6. The CDR3 DNA follows: TGTGCCAGCTCAGGGACAGGGGGCGTAAGGACTGAAGCTTTCTTT. This sequence encodes CASSGTGGVRTEAFF.

The CDR3: CASSLAPNRGRFNTEAFF. The CDR3 region has the DNA TGCGCCAGCAGCTTGGCCCCTAACAGGGGGCGATTTAACACTGAAGCTTTCTTT. The chain links TRBV5-1 to TRBJ1-1; TRBD1 matches 9 bases. The germline V gene encodes CDR1 SGHRS and CDR2 YFSETQ. The V segment lost 0 bases and the J segment 2 bases; nucleotides outside the gene matches: 11. The CDR3 extends over 18 amino acids.

CDR3 loop: CASSRFSLTGLNQPQHF. In DNA, the CDR3 is TGTGCCAGCTCACGGTTTTCCCTAACCGGGTTGAATCAGCCCCAGCATTTT. The V call is TRBV18, the J call TRBJ1-5; D is unclear. Germline CDR1 KGHSH, CDR2 LQKENI. The V end lost 4 bases, the J end lost 4 bases, and 20 bases lay between the germline ends. The CDR3 runs 17 residues.

This clone was recorded once. The chain has TRBV29-1 and TRBJ1-2, with a weak D call TRBD1 (5 bases). CDR1 and CDR2 from the germline V gene are SQVTM and ANQGSEA. V lost 6 bases and J lost 6, with 23 bases in between. There are 15 residues in the CDR3. DNA of the CDR3: TGCAGCGTCCTCCGGGACCCCACACGGAGGGATGGCTACACCTTC. It codes for CSVLRDPTRRDGYTF. Looking up the rest from reference TRBV29-1 and TRBJ1-2 gives the full variable domain: SAVISQKPSRDICQRGTSLTIQCQVDSQVTMMFWYRQQPGQSLTLIATANQGSEATYESGFVIDKFPISRPNLTFSTLTVSNMSPEDSSIYLCSVLRDPTRRDGYTFGSGTRLTVV.

The chain is built from TRBV4-3 and TRBJ2-1; TRBD2 might be the D (5 bases). The V gene's germline CDR1 is LGHNA and CDR2 YSLEER. CDR3 length: 17 residues. Trimming took 0 bases from V and 0 from J, leaving 12 bases between them. CDR3 sequence: CASSQDPAVSSYNEQFF. The CDR3 region has the DNA TGCGCCAGCAGCCAAGATCCAGCGGTGAGCTCCTACAATGAGCAGTTCTTC.

This clone was recorded a few times. The V and J genes are TRBV6-5 and TRBJ1-6, with TRBD1 identical over 7 bases. Germline CDR1 reads MNHEY; CDR2 reads SVGAGI. CDR3 length equals 16 residues. After removal of 0 bases from V and 7 bases from J, the junction contained 6 bases not matched to a gene. CDR3 coding DNA: TGTGCCAGCAGTTACTCGGGACAGAATATAAATTCACCCCTCCACTTT. Its translation is CASSYSGQNINSPLHF.

The chain links TRBV15 to TRBJ2-7, with a tentative D call TRBD1 (5 bases). V lost 3 bases, J lost 5 bases, and 11 bases lay in between. The germline CDR1 and CDR2 sequences are LNHNV and YYDKDF (reference sequence). The CDR3 extends over 13 amino acids. CDR3 sequence: CATSRVDSHEQYF. The CDR3 coding sequence is TGTGCCACCAGCAGGGTAGACAGCCACGAGCAGTACTTC. Full variable domain (outside the CDR3, taken from reference TRBV15 and TRBJ2-7): DAMVIQNPRYQVTQFGKPVTLSCSQTLNHNVMYWYQQKSSQAPKLLFHYYDKDFNNEADTPDNFQSRRPNTSFCFLDIRSPGLGDTAMYLCATSRVDSHEQYFGPGTRLTVT.

CDR3 sequence reads: CASSGGAGTANSPLHF. The CDR3 region has the DNA TGTGCCAGCAGCGGCGGCGCCGGGACAGCCAATTCACCCCTCCACTTT. The rearrangement links TRBV9 to TRBJ1-6; TRBD1 matches at 7 bases. CDR1 is SGDLS, CDR2 YYNGEE, per germline. The junction had 10 bases not matched to a gene; V was cut back by 3 bases and J by 7 bases. The CDR3 has 16 residues.

This chain's CDR3 is CASSEMRQGNSPLHF. CDR3 sequence (DNA): TGTGCCAGCAGTGAGATGCGACAGGGAAATTCACCCCTCCACTTT. V usage is TRBV6-1 and J usage is TRBJ1-6, with 7 bases lining up with TRBD1. V lost 3 bases and J lost 7; bases outside the gene matches: 6. The germline V gene has CDR1 MNHNS and CDR2 SASEGT. The CDR3 runs 15 residues.

The chain employs TRBV24-1 and TRBJ1-2; unclear D gene. In germline, CDR1 is KGHDR, CDR2 SFDVKD. V lost 1 base and J lost 2, with 4 bases in between. CDR3 length: 13 amino acids. The CDR3 protein is CATSDFANYGYTF. The CDR3 region has the DNA TGTGCCACCAGTGATTTTGCGAACTATGGCTACACCTTC.

The rearrangement joins TRBV6-1 to TRBJ1-6, with 7 positions matching TRBD1. V shed 2 bases and J 11 bases; nucleotides not matched to a gene: 12. Germline V gene data show CDR1 as MNHNS and CDR2 as SASEGT. CDR3 size: 16 residues. The CDR3 bases are TGTGCCAGCAGTGAAACGCCAGGGGGGCCTGGGGCACCCCTCCACTTT. Translating gives CASSETPGGPGAPLHF.

This chain's CDR3 is CASSVRVTNTGELFF. The CDR3 DNA reads TGTGCCAGCAGCGTGAGGGTTACGAACACCGGGGAGCTGTTTTTT. J is TRBJ2-2 and V is TRBV5-8, with a weak D call TRBD2 (5 bases). The V end lost 4 bases, the J end lost 0 bases, and 10 bases lay between the germline ends. The CDR3 consists of 15 residues. Germline V CDR1 and CDR2: SGHTS, YDEGEE.

V gene TRBV7-9 combines with J gene TRBJ1-3; D gene unclear. Looked up from germline, CDR1 is SEHNR and CDR2 is FQNEAQ (reference sequence). The CDR3 loop spans 15 amino acids. Trimming left V 4 bases short and J 0 bases short, with 10 bases between. The CDR3 sequence: CASSSAGSSGNTIYF. In DNA, the CDR3 is TGTGCCAGCAGCTCCGCGGGGAGCTCTGGAAACACCATATATTTT.

The chain has TRBV28 and TRBJ1-6, with D possibly TRBD1 on 5 matching bases. Germline loops: CDR1 MDHEN, CDR2 SYDVKM. CDR3 length equals 17 residues. V shed 4 bases and J shed 8 bases, with 21 bases lying between them. The CDR3 coding sequence is TGTGCCAGCAGTTCTATATTAAGGGGCCCTGCACATTCACCCCTCCACTTT. Translating it yields CASSSILRGPAHSPLHF. The full variable domain, completed using reference TRBV28 and TRBJ1-6, is DVKVTQSSRYLVKRTGEKVFLECVQDMDHENMFWYRQDPGLGLRLIYFSYDVKMKEKGDIPEGYSVSREKKERFSLILESASTNQTSMYLCASSSILRGPAHSPLHFGNGTRLTVT.

The chain has TRBV19 and TRBJ1-1; D not resolved. V was clipped by 3 bases and J by 0 bases, with 5 bases between them. Germline loops: CDR1 LNHDA, CDR2 SQIVND (reference sequence). The CDR3 sequence is 13 residues long. In nucleotides, the CDR3 is TGTGCCAGTAGTATTACGGTGAACACTGAAGCTTTCTTT. Residues: CASSITVNTEAFF.